These 5 T cell receptor beta chains were sequenced from one sample in a study of OX40 agonist ivuxolimab in advanced cancers. Clones were read by immunoSEQ multiplex PCR, and TCRdb kept only the in-frame ones, dropping some. The sample includes about 81,000 clones, 88% of them seen just once. Sequencing was performed on CD4+ or CD8+ T cells sorted from blood, taken in a trial of the OX40 agonist ivuxolimab. These receptors all stem from an adult with an advanced solid tumor such as melanoma, head and neck, liver or kidney cancer.

The table lists this clone with a count of one. V usage is TRBV7-6 and J usage is TRBJ2-1; TRBD2 agrees at 7 bases. J gave up 6 bases and V 6 bases, and 11 bases lay outside the gene matches. Germline V lookup: CDR1 SGHVS, CDR2 FNYEAQ. This CDR3 has 15 amino acids. The CDR3 DNA is TGTGCCAGCAGGGGGAGGGTCCATTCCCTCAATGAGCAGTTCTTC. It specifies CASRGRVHSLNEQFF.

The sample holds one count of this clone. This sequence joins TRBV29-1 and TRBJ2-1; 9 positions match TRBD1. The J segment lost 0 bases and the V segment lost 7 bases, leaving 13 bases of the junction unmatched. This CDR3 contains 17 residues. Germline V lookup: CDR1 SQVTM, CDR2 ANQGSEA. The CDR3 sequence: CSAPGQGSLSSYNEQFF. CDR3 coding DNA: TGCAGCGCCCCCGGACAGGGGTCGTTGAGCTCCTACAATGAGCAGTTCTTC.

V gene TRBV5-8 combines with J gene TRBJ2-6; D gene uncertain. V lost 6 bases, J lost 0 bases, and 4 bases lay in between. Per germline, CDR1 SGHTS and CDR2 YDEGEE. The CDR3 totals 13 residues. CDR3 in amino acids: CASTISGANVLTF. In DNA form, the CDR3 reads TGTGCCAGCACCATCTCTGGGGCCAACGTCCTGACTTTC.

J is TRBJ2-3 and V is TRBV6-1; no clear D. Germline CDR1 and CDR2: MNHNS and SASEGT. The CDR3 spans 13 residues. The V end was cut by 4 bases, the J end by 2 bases, with 7 bases between. CDR3 loop: CASSAPDTDTQYF. As DNA, the CDR3 is TGTGCCAGCAGTGCCCCCGACACAGATACGCAGTATTTT.

The gene calls are TRBV5-1 and TRBJ1-1, with D possibly being TRBD1 (6 bases). Trimming pared 4 bases from V and 0 bases from J, leaving 10 bases between. The CDR3 spans 14 residues. In germline, CDR1 is SGHRS, CDR2 YFSETQ. CDR3 nucleotides: TGCGCCAGCAGCGACAGGAACATGAACACTGAAGCTTTCTTT. This encodes CASSDRNMNTEAFF. The variable domain in full, completed from reference TRBV5-1 and TRBJ1-1, reads KAGVTQTPRYLIKTRGQQVTLSCSPISGHRSVSWYQQTPGQGLQFLFEYFSETQRNKGNFPGRFSGRQFSNSRSEMNVSTLELGDSALYLCASSDRNMNTEAFFGQGTRLTVV.